The 19 T cell receptor beta chains presented below share a single source sample, sequenced in a study of blood T cell repertoires in COVID-19. TCRdb's copy holds only in-frame clones and misses some; the assay was immunoSEQ multiplex PCR. There are under 300,000 clones in the sample; more than 70% occur only once, and roughly 2% lies in the top ten. Material for sequencing was PBMCs or T cells enriched from blood (not recorded which). Source of these receptors: a woman in her fifties or sixties in a cohort exposed to, infected with or recovered from COVID-19 (not recorded which).

The V call is TRBV21-1, the J call TRBJ2-5; the D call of TRBD2 is as the table states it, not checked on the DNA. TRBV21-1 is recorded as a pseudogene. The CDR3 is 17 amino acids. In DNA form, the CDR3 reads TGTGCCAGCAGCAATAGAACTCGGGGGGGGCCGGTTGGGACCCAGTACTTC. Its protein product is CASSNRTRGGPVGTQYF.

CDR3 protein: CASSPGGTSYNEQFF. CDR3 in DNA: TGCGCCAGCAGCCCGGGAGGGACCTCCTACAATGAGCAGTTCTTC. The chain carries TRBV5-1 and TRBJ2-1; 8 bases line up with TRBD2. This CDR3 region has 15 residues. From germline, CDR1 is SGHRS and CDR2 YFSETQ. The V gene end was trimmed by 4 bases and the J gene end by 0 bases; junction bases not matched to a gene: 3.

This clone was seen just once. This chain uses TRBV18 with TRBJ1-3, with a weak D call TRBD1 (6 bases). This CDR3 spans 14 amino acids. Germline CDR1 KGHSH, CDR2 LQKENI. Trimming took off 3 bases at V and 2 bases at J, with 8 bases between the two ends. CDR3 loop: CASSPGGPGNTIYF. The CDR3 bases are TGTGCCAGCTCACCCGGGGGGCCTGGAAACACCATATATTTT.

V and J are TRBV2 and TRBJ2-2, with D maybe TRBD1 (6 bases). The V and J ends lost 5 bases and 3 bases respectively, with 13 bases between them. The CDR3 has 15 amino acids. Germline V gene sequence: CDR1 SNHLY, CDR2 FYNNEI. This chain's CDR3 is CASSNRVGDTGELFF. DNA of the CDR3: TGTGCCAGCAGTAACAGGGTCGGCGACACCGGGGAGCTGTTTTTT.

The chain carries TRBV9 and TRBJ2-3; maybe TRBD1 (5 bases). This CDR3 contains 16 residues. With 1 base removed from V and 0 bases from J, the gap between germline ends came to 12 bases. CDR1 and CDR2 from the germline V gene are SGDLS and YYNGEE. CDR3 DNA sequence: TGTGCCAGCAGCGTAATCAGGGATTCTAGCACAGATACGCAGTATTTT. This translates into CASSVIRDSSTDTQYF. Combining the CDR3 with reference TRBV9 and TRBJ2-3 gives the whole variable domain DSGVTQTPKHLITATGQRVTLRCSPRSGDLSVYWYQQSLDQGLQFLIQYYNGEERAKGNILERFSAQQFPDLHSELNLSSLELGDSALYFCASSVIRDSSTDTQYFGPGTRLTVL.

A note on this clone: One end of the junction varies from germline; a read error may be responsible. V and J are TRBV7-7 and TRBJ2-1, with 10 bases aligning to TRBD1. CDR3 size: 15 residues. Germline V gene lookup returns CDR1 SSHAT and CDR2 FNYEAQ (reference sequence). Here the CDR3 reads CASSRDRGFRNEQFF. DNA of the CDR3: TGTGCTAGCAGCCGGGACAGGGGTTTTAGAAATGAGCAGTTCTTC.

The gene calls are TRBV23-1 and TRBJ2-7; TRBD1 matches 7 bases. TRBV23-1 is an open reading frame, and its role is uncertain. This CDR3 has 16 residues. V lost 0 bases to trimming and J lost 1 base; unmatched junction nucleotides: 6. The CDR3 nucleotides are TGCGCCAGCAGTCAATCGTCCAGGGGGATGTCCTACGAGCAGTACTTC. It is translated as CASSQSSRGMSYEQYF.

J is TRBJ2-7 and V is TRBV2; 8 bases match TRBD1. V shed 2 bases, J shed 3 bases, and the junction held 15 bases outside the gene matches. Germline CDR1 SNHLY, CDR2 FYNNEI. The CDR3 runs to 18 residues. This CDR3 is CASSEPRFAGGEYYEQYF. CDR3 nucleotide sequence: TGTGCCAGCAGTGAACCGCGGTTCGCAGGGGGCGAATACTACGAGCAGTACTTC.

This chain joins TRBV19 and TRBJ2-4; the D is unclear. The CDR3 is 14 amino acids. Trimming removed 1 base at V and 4 bases at J, with 8 bases between. CDR1 is LNHDA and CDR2 is SQIVND in the germline V gene (reference sequence). The CDR3: CASSIGNRKNIQYF. CDR3 nucleotides: TGTGCCAGTAGTATAGGGAACAGAAAAAACATTCAGTACTTC.

J is TRBJ1-5 and V is TRBV4-2, with TRBD1 matching over 7 bases. Losses at the gene ends were 0 bases for V and 11 bases for J; bases not matched to a gene: 13. Germline V CDR1 and CDR2: LGHNA, YNFKEQ. The CDR3 is made up of 16 amino acids. Here the CDR3 DNA reads TGTGCCAGCAGCCAAGATCTCGGGAAGGGGGCAAAGACCCAGCATTTT. It yields the protein CASSQDLGKGAKTQHF.

The V gene is TRBV10-2, the J gene TRBJ2-1; 11 bases line up with TRBD2. The CDR3 is 15 amino acids. CDR1 and CDR2 from the germline V gene are WSHSY and SAAADI. The ends lost 0 bases at V and 12 bases at J; junction bases unmatched: 7. The CDR3 DNA reads as TGCGCCAGCAGTGAGTCGAGGCTAGCGGGAGGAGGGCAGTTCTTC. Translating it yields CASSESRLAGGGQFF.

This rearrangement joins TRBV19 to TRBJ2-7; 14 bases align to TRBD2. Germline CDR1 reads LNHDA; CDR2 reads SQIVND (reference sequence). This CDR3 is 22 amino acids long. V shed 1 base and J 3 bases; nucleotides not matched to a gene: 20. The CDR3 coding sequence is TGTGCCAGTAGTATAGCTTCAGTAGGGACTAGCGGGAGTGCCGTCCTTAACTACGAGCAGTACTTC. This codes for CASSIASVGTSGSAVLNYEQYF.

This chain uses TRBV19 with TRBJ2-7; the match to TRBD1 covers 7 bases. The length of the CDR3 is 15 residues. With 3 bases clipped from V and 3 bases from J, the junction kept 8 bases outside the gene matches. Germline assignment: CDR1 LNHDA and CDR2 SQIVND (reference sequence). CDR3 region: CASSMPGTASYEQYF. The CDR3 DNA is TGTGCCAGTAGTATGCCCGGGACAGCTAGCTACGAGCAGTACTTC.

CDR3 loop: CASRAGGVEKLFF. For the CDR3, the DNA is TGTGCCAGCAGAGCCGGGGGGGTTGAAAAACTGTTTTTT. The rearrangement links TRBV27 to TRBJ1-4; possible D gene TRBD1, 5 bases. Per germline, CDR1 MNHEY and CDR2 SMNVEV (reference sequence). Trimming removed 6 bases at V and 7 bases at J, with 12 bases between. This CDR3 comprises 13 residues.

The V and J genes are TRBV6-5 and TRBJ2-5; maybe TRBD1 (5 bases). The CDR3 loop spans 12 amino acids. Germline V gene lookup returns CDR1 MNHEY and CDR2 SVGAGI. Trimming shortened V by 8 bases and J by 5 bases, and 12 bases separated the two germline ends. CDR3 amino acids: CASGRAAETQYF. The CDR3 DNA follows: TGTGCCAGCGGCAGGGCGGCGGAGACCCAGTACTTC.

The chain is built from TRBV28 and TRBJ1-2, with 10 nucleotides matching TRBD1. This CDR3 contains 15 residues. The V and J ends lost 5 bases and 4 bases, in that order; junction bases with no gene match: 7. Germline lookup yields CDR1 MDHEN and CDR2 SYDVKM. Here the CDR3 DNA reads TGTGCCAGCAGTCTCGACAGGGGGCTCGGCTATGGCTACACCTTC. It translates to CASSLDRGLGYGYTF.

This chain connects TRBV4-1 to TRBJ2-1, with D possibly matching TRBD2 (5 bases). The CDR3 totals 17 residues. CDR1 and CDR2 (germline): MGHRA, YSYEKL. The germline V and J ends were trimmed by 0 bases and 0 bases, with 12 bases remaining between them. This chain's CDR3 is CASSQDPTEASYNEQFF. CDR3 DNA: TGCGCCAGCAGCCAAGATCCGACGGAGGCCTCCTACAATGAGCAGTTCTTC.

J is TRBJ2-6 and V is TRBV19; weak D call: TRBD1 (5 bases). The CDR3 loop spans 16 amino acids. From germline, CDR1 is LNHDA and CDR2 SQIVND (reference sequence). V lost 10 bases and J 3 bases, leaving 19 bases between the germline ends. The CDR3 reads CATTRLKGYGANVLTF. The CDR3 nucleotides read TGTGCCACAACACGATTAAAGGGGTATGGGGCCAACGTCCTGACTTTC. The entire variable domain, with the rest obtained from reference TRBV19 and TRBJ2-6, is as follows: DGGITQSPKYLFRKEGQNVTLSCEQNLNHDAMYWYRQDPGQGLRLIYYSQIVNDFQKGDIAEGYSVSREKKESFPLTVTSAQKNPTAFYLCATTRLKGYGANVLTFGAGSRLTVL.

V gene TRBV5-1 combines with J gene TRBJ1-2, with D perhaps TRBD1 (6 bases). Between the trimmed V and J ends, which lost 5 bases and 4 bases, there was a span of 21 bases. The germline CDR1 and CDR2 sequences are SGHRS and YFSETQ. CDR3 length: 16 residues. This CDR3 reads CASRPSTGIVTYGYTF. The CDR3 DNA follows: TGCGCCAGCAGACCGAGCACAGGGATTGTTACCTATGGCTACACCTTC.